What follows are 16 T cell receptor beta chains derived from one specimen sequenced in a study of T cell responses to AZD1222 COVID-19 vaccine. Method: immunoSEQ multiplex PCR; TCRdb's copy keeps in-frame clones and lacks some. The sample has 150,000 or so clones, approximately 89% seen once; the top ten hold more than 12%. Here the sequenced sample was peripheral blood, taken on day 0 of AZD1222 vaccination. These receptors were collected from an adult in good health.

The genes are TRBV9 and TRBJ1-2; 7 bases fit TRBD1. There are 16 residues in the CDR3. Looked up from germline, CDR1 is SGDLS and CDR2 is YYNGEE. The junction had 12 bases not matched to a gene; V was cut back by 3 bases and J by 4 bases. The CDR3 region is CASSDPGQARAYGYTF. In nucleotides, the CDR3 is TGTGCCAGCAGCGACCCCGGACAGGCCAGGGCCTATGGCTACACCTTC.

The chain employs TRBV9 and TRBJ2-4, with D perhaps TRBD2 (6 bases). Germline values: CDR1 SGDLS, CDR2 YYNGEE. CDR3 length: 16 residues. The V gene lost 5 bases and the J gene lost 2 bases, with 17 bases spanning the gap. The CDR3 protein is CASSSAGAGTKNIQYF. Written as DNA, the CDR3 is TGTGCCAGCAGTTCCGCGGGCGCGGGGACCAAAAACATTCAGTACTTC.

CDR3 region: CSARGDTEAFF. CDR3 sequence (DNA): TGCAGCGCTCGGGGGGACACTGAAGCTTTCTTT. The chain couples TRBV29-1 to TRBJ1-1, with D perhaps matching TRBD1 (5 bases). The CDR3 is 11 amino acids. Trimming cost V 7 bases and J 3 bases, with 9 bases left between them. CDR1 SQVTM and CDR2 ANQGSEA come from the germline V gene.

V is TRBV2 and J is TRBJ1-4; the match to TRBD1 covers 8 bases. The trim removed 8 bases at V and 6 bases at J, leaving 5 bases unmatched. Germline assignment: CDR1 SNHLY and CDR2 FYNNEI. The CDR3 length is 13 residues. CDR3 amino acids: CASQLTGDEKLFF. CDR3 DNA sequence: TGTGCCAGCCAATTGACAGGGGATGAAAAACTGTTTTTT.

The chain carries TRBV29-1 and TRBJ1-1, with D tentatively TRBD1 (5 bases). The CDR3 covers 13 residues. The germline CDR1 and CDR2 sequences are SQVTM and ANQGSEA. V was cut by 1 base and J by 0 bases, with 6 bases left in between. The CDR3 spells CSVEGGMNTEAFF. The CDR3 DNA sequence: TGCAGCGTTGAAGGGGGGATGAACACTGAAGCTTTCTTT.

The gene calls are TRBV2 and TRBJ1-1; maybe TRBD1 (5 bases). The V gene's germline CDR1 is SNHLY and CDR2 FYNNEI. The ends were cut back, 6 bases at V and 2 bases at J, with 13 bases in the middle. This CDR3 is built from 14 residues. The CDR3 DNA reads as TGTGCCAGCAGGACTGGGGCAGTTAACACTGAAGCTTTCTTT. It specifies CASRTGAVNTEAFF. The whole variable domain, remainder taken from reference TRBV2 and TRBJ1-1, is EPEVTQTPSHQVTQMGQEVILRCVPISNHLYFYWYRQILGQKVEFLVSFYNNEISEKSEIFDDQFSVERPDGSNFTLKIRSTKLEDSAMYFCASRTGAVNTEAFFGQGTRLTVV.

This chain uses TRBV19 with TRBJ1-1; D remains unclear. The CDR3 length is 13 residues. CDR1 LNHDA and CDR2 SQIVND come from the germline V gene (reference sequence). V gave up 7 bases and J gave up 0 bases, with 9 bases separating them. Here the CDR3 DNA reads TGTGCCAGTAACCACAGAATGAACACTGAAGCTTTCTTT. Translated: CASNHRMNTEAFF.

The rearrangement links TRBV7-2 to TRBJ1-2; D is ambiguous. Germline loops: CDR1 SGHTA, CDR2 FQGNSA. This CDR3 spans 17 amino acids. With 2 bases removed from V and 5 bases from J, the gap between germline ends came to 21 bases. The CDR3 DNA sequence: TGTGCCAGCAGCTTAAGAAGGGAAGCAAGGGAATTATATGGCTACACCTTC. Protein product: CASSLRREARELYGYTF.

V is TRBV27 and J is TRBJ2-1, with 10 nucleotides matching TRBD1. Looked up from germline, CDR1 is MNHEY and CDR2 is SMNVEV (reference sequence). The CDR3 has 17 amino acids. V trimming: 1 base; J trimming: 6 bases; junction bases outside the gene matches: 9. CDR3 residues: CASSLWTGGGLGNEQFF. For the CDR3, the DNA is TGTGCCAGCAGTTTATGGACAGGGGGGGGGCTAGGCAATGAGCAGTTCTTC.

This chain joins TRBV3-1 (or the pseudogene TRBV3-2) and TRBJ2-5; TRBD2 agrees at 14 bases. Germline V gene sequence: CDR1 LGHDT, CDR2 YNNKEL (reference sequence). V trimming: 3 bases; J trimming: 5 bases; junction bases outside the gene matches: 5. The CDR3 contains 16 residues. The CDR3, as DNA: TGTGCCAGCAGCCACTGGACTAGCGGGGGGAGGGAGACCCAGTACTTC. Encoded protein: CASSHWTSGGRETQYF.

V is TRBV7-2 and J is TRBJ2-3, with D possibly being TRBD2 (7 bases). V lost 6 bases to trimming and J lost 2 bases, with 15 bases between them. This CDR3 spans 15 amino acids. The germline V gene has CDR1 SGHTA and CDR2 FQGNSA. The chain's CDR3 is CASSLSGGDTDTQYF. The CDR3 DNA reads as TGTGCCAGCAGTCTATCGGGGGGCGACACAGATACGCAGTATTTT.

V is TRBV18 and J is TRBJ1-6; the D is unclear. The CDR3 is 15 amino acids. V was pared by 6 bases and J by 8 bases, with 17 bases between. Germline values: CDR1 KGHSH, CDR2 LQKENI. The CDR3 DNA reads TGTGCCAGCTCGGTCGACCGGGTCTCTTATTCACCCCTCCACTTT. It encodes CASSVDRVSYSPLHF.

The V and J genes are TRBV18 and TRBJ1-2; D unresolved. This CDR3 is built from 15 residues. V shed 2 bases and J shed 1 base, with 11 bases lying between them. Germline CDR1 reads KGHSH; CDR2 reads LQKENI. CDR3: CASSPVTEVNYGYTF. CDR3 DNA: TGTGCCAGCTCACCAGTGACGGAAGTTAACTATGGCTACACCTTC.

The chain has TRBV4-1 and TRBJ2-1; D is tentatively TRBD1 or TRBD2 (5 bases each). Looked up from germline, CDR1 is MGHRA and CDR2 is YSYEKL. The CDR3 spans 17 residues. The V end was cut by 0 bases, the J end by 2 bases, with 14 bases between. The CDR3 sequence: CASSQDRDGRPYNEQFF. CDR3 DNA sequence: TGCGCCAGCAGCCAAGATCGGGACGGCCGCCCCTACAATGAGCAGTTCTTC.

For the CDR3, the DNA is TGCGCCAGCAGCCCTGGCGCTAGCGGGGGCCTTGGGGAGACCCAGTACTTC. The encoded protein is CASSPGASGGLGETQYF. The chain combines TRBV5-1 with TRBJ2-5; 10 positions match TRBD2. The CDR3 loop spans 17 amino acids. V shed 4 bases and J 5 bases; nucleotides not matched to a gene: 14. CDR1 is SGHRS and CDR2 is YFSETQ in the germline V gene.

V gene TRBV7-2 combines with J gene TRBJ2-4, with TRBD2 matching 11 bases. The CDR3 has 14 residues. Germline values: CDR1 SGHTA, CDR2 FQGNSA. Trimming cost V 5 bases and J 6 bases; bases outside gene matches: 3. Here the CDR3 reads CASSPGTSGNIQYF. The CDR3 DNA follows: TGTGCCAGCAGCCCAGGGACTAGCGGAAACATTCAGTACTTC.